These T cell receptor beta chains were read from a single sample in a study of cytomegalovirus exposure and HLA in healthy donors. Repertoires were generated with immunoSEQ multiplex PCR, while TCRdb's copy carries only in-frame clones and drops some. The sample yields about 160,000 clones, more than 65% seen once. Sequenced material: PBMCs. These receptors came from a man between 50 and 59 years old in good health and CMV-seropositive. Both conserved end residues are part of each CDR3. The D gene is left open where the match is weak. Some rows have no size entry. The others give once, few or many, or a class for an expanded clone.

d_call	v_call	clone_size	j_call	cdr3_aa	cdr3_nt
NA	TRBV18	NA	TRBJ1-1	CASSPPQGQATEAFF	TGTGCCAGCTCACCACCCCAGGGCCAGGCCACTGAAGCTTTCTTT
NA	TRBV7-2	NA	TRBJ1-2	CASSDRYGYTF	TGTGCCAGCAGCGACAGATATGGCTACACCTTC
TRBD1	TRBV10-3	NA	TRBJ1-1	CAISGGQGLNTEAFF	TGTGCCATCAGTGGGGGACAGGGATTGAACACTGAAGCTTTCTTT
NA	TRBV27	NA	TRBJ2-1	CASSPDSGSYNEQFF	TGTGCCAGCAGTCCGGATTCAGGCTCCTACAATGAGCAGTTCTTC
TRBD2	TRBV4-1	NA	TRBJ2-7	CASSFRTGLAGGRTLGTYEQYF	TGCGCCAGCAGCTTTCGGACGGGACTAGCGGGAGGACGAACGTTAGGCACCTACGAGCAGTACTTC
TRBD1	TRBV29-1	NA	TRBJ2-3	CSVVGDRAPIDTQYF	TGCAGCGTTGTAGGGGACAGAGCCCCTATAGATACGCAGTATTTT
TRBD1	TRBV5-1	once	TRBJ2-7	CASSPGDRESYEQYF	TGCGCCAGCAGCCCCGGAGACAGGGAGTCCTACGAGCAGTACTTC
NA	TRBV28	NA	TRBJ2-7	CASSGDRPDDSYEQYF	TGTGCCAGCAGCGGTGACAGGCCCGATGATTCCTACGAGCAGTACTTC
NA	TRBV11-2	few	TRBJ2-1	CASSTRGSDNEQFF	TGTGCCAGCAGCACCCGAGGGTCCGACAATGAGCAGTTCTTC
TRBD1	TRBV18	NA	TRBJ2-1	CASSRPGAQGNEQFF	TGTGCCAGCTCAAGACCAGGAGCACAGGGGAATGAGCAGTTCTTC
TRBD2	TRBV5-1	once	TRBJ2-3	CASSLPAGGVTDTQYF	TGCGCCAGCAGCTTGCCAGCGGGAGGAGTCACAGATACGCAGTATTTT
NA	TRBV4-1	NA	TRBJ2-5	CASSLTWGRLGGETQYF	TGCGCCAGCAGCCTTACCTGGGGGCGGCTTGGGGGAGAGACCCAGTACTTC
NA	TRBV28	NA	TRBJ1-3	CASRGADTSGNTIYF	TGTGCCAGCAGGGGGGCGGACACCTCTGGAAACACCATATATTTT
TRBD1	TRBV6-5	NA	TRBJ1-2	CASSYWGDSNYGYTF	TGTGCCAGCAGTTACTGGGGGGACAGTAACTATGGCTACACCTTC
NA	TRBV27	NA	TRBJ1-5	CASSPGQGRYSNQPQHF	TGTGCCAGCAGCCCTGGACAAGGAAGATATAGCAATCAGCCCCAGCATTTT
NA	TRBV28	NA	TRBJ1-5	CASSRTPNSNQPQHF	TGTGCCAGCAGTCGTACACCAAATAGCAATCAGCCCCAGCATTTT